Shown below are 20 T cell receptor beta chains from a single sample sequenced in a study of blood T cell repertoires in COVID-19. Sequencing used immunoSEQ multiplex PCR; TCRdb keeps in-frame clones, though not all of them. The table lists about 230,000 clones, roughly 82% of them singletons, with 2% to 2.5% in the top ten. The sequenced material came from peripheral blood. All receptors derive from a middle-aged man who had recovered from COVID-19.

The chain recombines TRBV18 with TRBJ1-1, with D maybe TRBD1 (5 bases). Germline lookup yields CDR1 KGHSH and CDR2 LQKENI. V was pared by 3 bases and J by 6 bases, with 11 bases between. The CDR3 contains 13 residues. Here the CDR3 DNA reads TGTGCCAGCTCACCGGGCGGAGGGGCTGAAGCTTTCTTT. As protein: CASSPGGGAEAFF.

Here the CDR3 reads CASSPGGPDTQYF. In nucleotides, the CDR3 is TGTGCCAGCAGCCCGGGAGGGCCGGATACGCAGTATTTT. The chain combines TRBV5-4 with TRBJ2-3; TRBD2 matches 8 bases. The germline CDR1 and CDR2 sequences are SGHNT and YYREEE (reference sequence). The length of the CDR3 is 13 residues. V shed 4 bases and J 6 bases; nucleotides not matched to a gene: 4.

The table lists this clone with a count of one. V gene TRBV14 combines with J gene TRBJ2-1, with TRBD2 matching 9 bases. The germline CDR1 and CDR2 sequences are SGHDN and FVKESK. The CDR3 contains 15 residues. J lost 9 bases, V lost 1 base, and 7 bases had no gene match. The CDR3 here is CASSQGLAVFFEQFF. CDR3 DNA: TGTGCCAGCAGCCAAGGACTAGCGGTTTTCTTTGAGCAGTTCTTC.

The chain combines TRBV5-4 with TRBJ2-5, with 10 bases matching TRBD2. The CDR3 contains 15 residues. Germline values: CDR1 SGHNT, CDR2 YYREEE (reference sequence). With 4 bases clipped from V and 5 bases from J, the junction kept 8 bases outside the gene matches. CDR3 protein: CASSGKRGGKETQYF. The CDR3 DNA reads TGTGCCAGCAGCGGGAAGCGGGGGGGCAAGGAGACCCAGTACTTC. Full variable domain (missing parts from reference TRBV5-4 and TRBJ2-5): ETGVTQSPTHLIKTRGQQVTLRCSSQSGHNTVSWYQQALGQGPQFIFQYYREEENGRGNFPPRFSGLQFPNYSSELNVNALELDDSALYLCASSGKRGGKETQYFGPGTRLLVL.

This chain joins TRBV27 and TRBJ1-2; the match to TRBD1 covers 10 bases. The CDR3 is made up of 15 amino acids. Germline lookup yields CDR1 MNHEY and CDR2 SMNVEV (reference sequence). Germline trimming cut 5 bases from V and 8 bases from J; bases unmatched to any gene: 11. The CDR3 loop is CASSPGTGVIGGYTF. The CDR3 DNA reads as TGTGCCAGCAGTCCAGGGACAGGGGTTATTGGAGGCTACACCTTC.

This chain joins TRBV12-3 or TRBV12-4 and TRBJ2-7; no clear D. V was clipped by 7 bases and J by 7 bases, with 14 bases between them. The CDR3 covers 12 residues. The chain's CDR3 is CASTSDFSEQYF. CDR3 DNA: TGTGCCAGCACCTCCGACTTCTCAGAGCAGTACTTC.

In this sample, this clone turned up once. The V call is TRBV11-2, the J call TRBJ2-1, with 9 bases lining up with TRBD1. The CDR3 runs to 15 residues. Germline lookup yields CDR1 SGHAT and CDR2 FQNNGV. V trimming: 5 bases; J trimming: 1 base; junction bases outside the gene matches: 3. The DNA for the CDR3 is TGTGCCAGCAGCCGGACAGGGGAGTCCTACAATGAGCAGTTCTTC. Amino acids: CASSRTGESYNEQFF.

The rearrangement links TRBV6-2 or TRBV6-3 to TRBJ2-7; 8 bases agree with TRBD2. The CDR3 has 18 amino acids. The V and J ends lost 0 bases and 0 bases, in that order; junction bases with no gene match: 10. Germline loops: CDR1 MNHEY, CDR2 SVGEGT. The chain's CDR3 is CASSYSGGRPPHSYEQYF. For the CDR3, the DNA is TGTGCCAGCAGTTACTCGGGCGGGAGGCCTCCCCACTCCTACGAGCAGTACTTC.

The rearrangement joins TRBV4-3 to TRBJ1-3; D call uncertain. V dropped 0 bases and J dropped 0 bases, with 9 bases sitting between them. The CDR3 consists of 16 residues. CDR1 and CDR2 (germline): LGHNA, YSLEER. DNA for the CDR3: TGCGCCAGCAGCCAAGATCCGGTGAGCTCTGGAAACACCATATATTTT. Translated, it gives CASSQDPVSSGNTIYF.

The chain uses TRBV7-8 and TRBJ2-3; TRBD1 agrees at 9 bases. Germline loops: CDR1 SGHVS, CDR2 FQNEAQ. V shed 5 bases, J shed 0 bases, and the junction held 21 bases outside the gene matches. The CDR3 runs to 21 residues. The CDR3 here is CASSIKYGTGIHQTSTDTQYF. The CDR3 region has the DNA TGTGCCAGCAGCATCAAATACGGGACAGGGATCCACCAGACTAGCACAGATACGCAGTATTTT.

This chain uses TRBV19 with TRBJ2-3, with 12 bases fitting TRBD1. CDR1 and CDR2 (germline): LNHDA, SQIVND (reference sequence). J was trimmed by 4 bases and V by 9 bases; bases with no gene match: 5. CDR3 length equals 14 residues. CDR3 amino acids: CASRDRGHADTQYF. As DNA, the CDR3 is TGTGCCAGCAGGGACAGGGGGCACGCAGATACGCAGTATTTT.

V usage is TRBV4-1 and J usage is TRBJ2-1; D not certain. Germline V lookup: CDR1 MGHRA, CDR2 YSYEKL. The CDR3 extends over 13 amino acids. Trimming took off 0 bases at V and 10 bases at J, with 10 bases between the two ends. CDR3 sequence (DNA): TGCGCCAGCAGCCAAGACCCGTTCGGGGAGCAGTTCTTC. It translates to CASSQDPFGEQFF.

The V gene is TRBV28, the J gene TRBJ1-2, with TRBD1 identical over 12 bases. The germline V gene encodes CDR1 MDHEN and CDR2 SYDVKM. Unmatched junction bases numbered 3, after V lost 4 bases and J lost 6 bases. The CDR3 has 14 amino acids. In DNA form, the CDR3 reads TGTGCCAGCAGTTGGGGACAGGGGGCTGATGGCTACACCTTC. Translation gives CASSWGQGADGYTF.

The J gene is TRBJ2-1, the V gene TRBV18; TRBD2 might be the D (6 bases). The V and J ends lost 4 bases and 2 bases respectively, with 9 bases between them. The CDR3 runs 14 residues. Germline lookup yields CDR1 KGHSH and CDR2 LQKENI. Written as DNA, the CDR3 is TGTGCCAGCTCACTGGAGGGGACCTACAATGAGCAGTTCTTC. It translates to CASSLEGTYNEQFF.

The chain is built from TRBV7-2 and TRBJ2-5; D is unclear. The germline CDR1 and CDR2 sequences are SGHTA and FQGNSA. The CDR3 covers 14 residues. Between the trimmed V and J ends, which lost 1 base and 5 bases, there was a span of 11 bases. CDR3 sequence: CASSLGSASETQYF. The CDR3, as DNA: TGTGCCAGCAGCTTAGGGAGCGCGTCGGAGACCCAGTACTTC.

J is TRBJ2-6 and V is TRBV19, with D perhaps TRBD2 (6 bases). The V gene lost 5 bases and the J gene lost 0 bases, with 11 bases spanning the gap. Per germline, CDR1 LNHDA and CDR2 SQIVND (reference sequence). The CDR3 spans 16 residues. CDR3 coding DNA: TGTGCCAGTAGTGAACGGAGGGCCTCTGGGGCCAACGTCCTGACTTTC. This encodes CASSERRASGANVLTF.

The rearrangement uses TRBV6-2 or TRBV6-3 and TRBJ2-7; possibly TRBD1 for D (5 bases). The CDR3 has 15 amino acids. Germline lookup yields CDR1 MNHEY and CDR2 SVGEGT. V gave up 6 bases and J gave up 2 bases, with 17 bases separating them. The CDR3: CASSLGHPSTYEQYF. As DNA, the CDR3 is TGTGCCAGCAGCCTAGGACATCCCTCGACCTACGAGCAGTACTTC.

The sample holds one count of this clone. The chain has TRBV18 and TRBJ1-6; 8 nucleotides align to TRBD1. The germline CDR1 and CDR2 sequences are KGHSH and LQKENI. The CDR3 has 13 residues. J gave up 10 bases and V 8 bases, and 7 bases lay outside the gene matches. CDR3 nucleotides: TGTGCCAGCACTTCGGACAGGGAGTCACCCCTCCACTTT. This sequence encodes CASTSDRESPLHF.

This chain uses TRBV19 with TRBJ2-7; 7 bases map to TRBD2. J was trimmed by 2 bases and V by 6 bases; bases with no gene match: 4. Germline loops: CDR1 LNHDA, CDR2 SQIVND (reference sequence). This CDR3 has 13 amino acids. The CDR3 protein is CASSLSGTYEQYF. The CDR3 DNA reads TGTGCCAGTAGCCTCAGCGGGACCTACGAGCAGTACTTC.

The chain recombines TRBV6-4 with TRBJ2-7; 8 bases agree with TRBD1. Losses at the gene ends were 7 bases for V and 4 bases for J; bases not matched to a gene: 6. CDR1 and CDR2 (germline): MRHNA, SNTAGT. The CDR3 length is 13 residues. The CDR3 bases are TGTGCCAGCACGGACAGGGTTCGGTACGAGCAGTACTTC. Amino acids: CASTDRVRYEQYF.